This T cell receptor beta chain originates from a study of CD8+ T cells in alopecia areata. Study at large: Those patients who were treated received oral tofacitinib, which was given at 5 to 10 mg twice daily for moderate-to-severe alopecia areata. Notes on the study in general: Many expanded lesional clones stayed in scalp and blood while on tofacitinib.

Following extraction, RNA underwent reverse transcription to cDNA, which served as the sequencing template. The table came from immunoSEQ multiplex PCR; TCRdb's copy has only in-frame clones and leaves some out. The sample gives fewer than 250,000 clones, around 56% of which show up once; around 0.7% is in the top ten. Treatment defined: oral pan-JAK inhibitor, 5-10 mg twice daily. Lesional scalp punch biopsies and peripheral blood were collected from alopecia areata patients. This clone was seen only a few times. What it binds is not known. The V segment lost 7 bases and the J segment 3 bases; nucleotides outside the gene matches: 9. CDR3 length: 15 residues. Germline V gene data show CDR1 as GTSNPN and CDR2 as SVGIG (reference sequence).

The chain combines TRBV30 with TRBJ2-2; TRBD1 agrees at 9 bases. Sequenced material: CD4+ T cells sorted from blood, taken at week 4, from a patient treated with tofacitinib. This receptor was obtained from a human donor with alopecia areata. This CDR3 reads CASLGGQGYTGELFF. CDR3 DNA sequence: TGTGCCTCCCTTGGGGGACAGGGCTACACCGGGGAGCTGTTTTTT.